These 16 T cell receptor beta chains originate from one sample sequenced in a study of OX40 agonist ivuxolimab in advanced cancers. Data came from immunoSEQ multiplex PCR; TCRdb stores just in-frame clones and leaves some out. This table has roughly 53,000 clones, roughly 83% appearing once. This material consisted of CD4+ or CD8+ T cells sorted from blood, taken in a trial of the OX40 agonist ivuxolimab. These receptors came from an adult with an advanced solid tumor such as melanoma, head and neck, liver or kidney cancer.

This chain connects TRBV2 to TRBJ2-3; 8 bases are a match to TRBD2. There are 16 residues in the CDR3. V trimming: 2 bases; J trimming: 0 bases; junction bases outside the gene matches: 4. Germline V gene data show CDR1 as SNHLY and CDR2 as FYNNEI. The CDR3 bases are TGTGCCAGCAGTGAACATAGCGGGGAGAGCACAGATACGCAGTATTTT. This encodes CASSEHSGESTDTQYF.

The rearrangement joins TRBV2 to TRBJ1-3; the match to TRBD1 covers 9 bases. Looked up from germline, CDR1 is SNHLY and CDR2 is FYNNEI. V was pared by 4 bases and J by 0 bases, with 7 bases of the junction left unmatched. This CDR3 has 17 amino acids. The DNA of the CDR3 is TGTGCCAGCAGTGTATCCGGGACAGGGATCTCTGGAAACACCATATATTTT. Translation: CASSVSGTGISGNTIYF.

CDR3 DNA: TGCGCCAGCAGCTTGGAGGGGAGGGCCTATGGCTACACCTTC. Its protein product is CASSLEGRAYGYTF. This chain uses TRBV5-1 with TRBJ1-2, with a tentative D call TRBD1 (5 bases). Trimming took off 0 bases at V and 4 bases at J, with 10 bases between the two ends. The CDR3 is 14 amino acids. CDR1 SGHRS and CDR2 YFSETQ come from the germline V gene.

The V call is TRBV19, the J call TRBJ2-5; a weak D match, TRBD2 (5 bases). Germline-derived CDR1 and CDR2 are LNHDA and SQIVND (reference sequence). CDR3 length: 13 amino acids. V lost 9 bases and J 4 bases, leaving 15 bases between the germline ends. The CDR3 coding sequence is TGTGCCAGCTCCTCCACCCGGGGAGAGACCCAGTACTTC. This translates into CASSSTRGETQYF.

V usage is TRBV4-2 and J usage is TRBJ2-2, with D perhaps TRBD1 (6 bases). There are 14 residues in the CDR3. V was cut by 4 bases and J by 6 bases, with 12 bases left in between. Germline lookup yields CDR1 LGHNA and CDR2 YNFKEQ. The CDR3 nucleotides read TGTGCCAGCAGCCGGGAACAGGGTGCCGGGGAGCTGTTTTTT. Protein product: CASSREQGAGELFF.

The chain recombines TRBV14 with TRBJ1-1; the D is unclear. The CDR3 runs 14 residues. The germline V gene has CDR1 SGHDN and CDR2 FVKESK. V was cut by 2 bases and J by 7 bases, with 14 bases left in between. The CDR3: CASSQWGLGREAFF. The CDR3 DNA follows: TGTGCCAGCAGCCAATGGGGTTTGGGCCGTGAAGCTTTCTTT.

This clone came up once. This chain uses TRBV30 with TRBJ1-1; D gene ambiguous. The CDR3 is 11 residues long. The germline V gene encodes CDR1 GTSNPN and CDR2 SVGIG (reference sequence). Trimming shortened V by 3 bases and J by 3 bases, and 5 bases separated the two germline ends. The CDR3 region is CAWRSHTEAFF. In nucleotides, the CDR3 is TGTGCCTGGAGGTCTCACACTGAAGCTTTCTTT.

This clone has a handful of counts. This rearrangement joins TRBV7-6 to TRBJ2-7; 10 positions match TRBD2. The V gene end was trimmed by 0 bases and the J gene end by 3 bases; junction bases not matched to a gene: 2. The CDR3 is made up of 15 amino acids. Germline values: CDR1 SGHVS, CDR2 FNYEAQ. CDR3 coding DNA: TGTGCCAGCAGCTTAGCGACTAGCGGGTACTACGAGCAGTACTTC. It translates to CASSLATSGYYEQYF.

V and J are TRBV6-6 and TRBJ2-7, with a possible D match to TRBD1 (7 bases). Trimming shortened V by 0 bases and J by 6 bases, and 12 bases separated the two germline ends. The CDR3 runs 14 residues. Germline V lookup: CDR1 MNHNY, CDR2 SVGAGI (reference sequence). The CDR3 loop is CASSYSRQGGEQYF. CDR3 sequence (DNA): TGTGCCAGCAGTTACTCGCGACAGGGAGGCGAGCAGTACTTC.

The CDR3 loop is CASSFAGRGYEQYF. The CDR3, as DNA: TGTGCCAGCAGTTTTGCGGGGAGGGGTTACGAGCAGTACTTC. The rearrangement joins TRBV28 to TRBJ2-7, with 7 positions matching TRBD2. The CDR3 contains 14 residues. Germline CDR1 is MDHEN and CDR2 is SYDVKM. V trimming: 3 bases; J trimming: 4 bases; junction bases outside the gene matches: 6.

CDR3 nucleotides: TGTGCCAGCTGTGTGATGCAAGCGGGGACTGAAGCTTTCTTT. Its translation is CASCVMQAGTEAFF. The V and J genes are TRBV6-1 and TRBJ1-1; no clear D gene. Germline V gene data show CDR1 as MNHNS and CDR2 as SASEGT. CDR3 size: 14 residues. The germline V and J ends were trimmed by 8 bases and 5 bases, with 18 bases remaining between them.

V is TRBV5-1 and J is TRBJ2-7, with D unclear. CDR3 length: 15 residues. Per the germline V gene, CDR1 is SGHRS and CDR2 is YFSETQ. V was cut by 1 base and J by 5 bases, with 16 bases left in between. CDR3 sequence reads: CASSLSDPAKDEQYF. The CDR3, as DNA: TGCGCCAGCAGCTTGTCAGACCCGGCTAAGGACGAGCAGTACTTC.

The chain joins TRBV30 to TRBJ1-5; D remains ambiguous. Germline lookup yields CDR1 GTSNPN and CDR2 SVGIG (reference sequence). This CDR3 spans 13 amino acids. V gave up 2 bases and J gave up 5 bases, with 10 bases separating them. In DNA, the CDR3 is TGTGCCTGGAGTTCGGCAGAGCATCAGCCCCAGCATTTT. Translated: CAWSSAEHQPQHF. Supplemented by reference TRBV30 and TRBJ1-5, the full variable domain reads SQTIHQWPATLVQPVGSPLSLECTVEGTSNPNLYWYRQAAGRGLQLLFYSVGIGQISSEVPQNLSASRPQDRQFILSSKKLLLSDSGFYLCAWSSAEHQPQHFGDGTRLSIL.

The chain carries TRBV5-6 and TRBJ2-6; 8 bases are shared with TRBD1. This CDR3 has 18 residues. The ends lost 4 bases at V and 0 bases at J; junction bases unmatched: 9. Germline V gene sequence: CDR1 SGHDT, CDR2 YYEEEE. The CDR3 loop is CASSQGTGGSSGANVLTF. CDR3 bases: TGTGCCAGCAGCCAGGGGACAGGAGGAAGCTCTGGGGCCAACGTCCTGACTTTC.

The chain links TRBV1 to TRBJ2-7; TRBD1, the D gene given by the table, was not confirmed from the DNA. TRBV1 is a documented pseudogene. This CDR3 contains 13 residues. The CDR3 sequence is CTSSQEGPYEQYF. The CDR3 DNA follows: TGCACCAGCAGCCAAGAGGGCCCCTACGAGCAGTACTTC.

The chain links TRBV15 to TRBJ2-1; 7 bases fit TRBD2. The CDR3 length is 15 residues. V dropped 1 base and J dropped 6; count of bases not matched to a gene: 6. From germline, CDR1 is LNHNV and CDR2 YYDKDF (reference sequence). In DNA, the CDR3 is TGTGCCACCAGCAGAGCAGGACTAGTTCCCAATGAGCAGTTCTTC. This sequence encodes CATSRAGLVPNEQFF.